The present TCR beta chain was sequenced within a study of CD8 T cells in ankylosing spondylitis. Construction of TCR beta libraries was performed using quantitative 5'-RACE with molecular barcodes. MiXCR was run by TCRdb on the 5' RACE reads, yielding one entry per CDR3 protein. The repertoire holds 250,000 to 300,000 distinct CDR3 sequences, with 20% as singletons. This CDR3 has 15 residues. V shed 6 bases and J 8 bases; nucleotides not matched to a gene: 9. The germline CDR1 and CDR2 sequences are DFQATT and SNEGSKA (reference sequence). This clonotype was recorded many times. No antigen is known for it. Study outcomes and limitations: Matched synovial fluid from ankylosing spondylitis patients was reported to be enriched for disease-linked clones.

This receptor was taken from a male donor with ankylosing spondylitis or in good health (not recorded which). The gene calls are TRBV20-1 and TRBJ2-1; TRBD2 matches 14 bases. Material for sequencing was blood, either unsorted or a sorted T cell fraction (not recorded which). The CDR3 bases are TGCAGTGCGAACGGACTAGCGGGAGGCTTGGATGAGCAGTTCTTC. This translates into CSANGLAGGLDEQFF.